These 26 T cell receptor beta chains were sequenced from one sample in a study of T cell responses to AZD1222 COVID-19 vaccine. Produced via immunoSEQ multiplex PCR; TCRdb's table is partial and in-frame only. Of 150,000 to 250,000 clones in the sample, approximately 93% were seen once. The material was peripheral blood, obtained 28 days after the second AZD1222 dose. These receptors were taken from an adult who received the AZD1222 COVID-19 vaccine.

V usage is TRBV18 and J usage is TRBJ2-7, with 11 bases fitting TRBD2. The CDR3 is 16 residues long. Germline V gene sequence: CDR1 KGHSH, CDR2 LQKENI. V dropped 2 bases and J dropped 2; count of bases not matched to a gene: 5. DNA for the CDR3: TGTGCCAGCTCACCAATGGAGACTAGCGGGGCCTACGAGCAGTACTTC. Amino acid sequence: CASSPMETSGAYEQYF.

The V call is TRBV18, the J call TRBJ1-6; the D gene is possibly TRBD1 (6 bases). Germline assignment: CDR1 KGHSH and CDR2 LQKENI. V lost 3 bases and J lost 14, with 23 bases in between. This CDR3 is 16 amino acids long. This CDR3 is CASSPPPTGSGRTLHF. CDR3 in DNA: TGTGCCAGCTCACCCCCCCCTACAGGGAGTGGACGGACCCTCCACTTT.

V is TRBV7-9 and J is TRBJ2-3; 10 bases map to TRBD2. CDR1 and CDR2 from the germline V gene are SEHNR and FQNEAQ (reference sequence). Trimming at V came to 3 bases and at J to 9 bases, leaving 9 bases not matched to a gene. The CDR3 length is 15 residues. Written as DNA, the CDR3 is TGTGCCAGCAGCTTGGGAACTAGCGGGGCGGGGACGCAGTATTTT. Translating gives CASSLGTSGAGTQYF. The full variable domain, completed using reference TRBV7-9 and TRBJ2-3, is DTGVSQNPRHKITKRGQNVTFRCDPISEHNRLYWYRQTLGQGPEFLTYFQNEAQLEKSRLLSDRFSAERPKGSFSTLEIQRTEQGDSAMYLCASSLGTSGAGTQYFGPGTRLTVL.

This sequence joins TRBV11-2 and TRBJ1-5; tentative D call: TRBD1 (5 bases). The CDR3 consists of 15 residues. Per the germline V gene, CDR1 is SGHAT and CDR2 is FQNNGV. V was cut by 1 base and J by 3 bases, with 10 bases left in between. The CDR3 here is CASSLVGAPNQPQHF. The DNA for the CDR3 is TGTGCCAGCAGCTTAGTTGGGGCTCCCAATCAGCCCCAGCATTTT.

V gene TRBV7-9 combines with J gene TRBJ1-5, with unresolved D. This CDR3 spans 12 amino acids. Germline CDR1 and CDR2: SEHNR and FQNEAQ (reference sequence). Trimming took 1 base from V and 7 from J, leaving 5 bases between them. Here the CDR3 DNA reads TGTGCCAGCAGCTTAGAACAGCAGCCCCAGCATTTT. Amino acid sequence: CASSLEQQPQHF.

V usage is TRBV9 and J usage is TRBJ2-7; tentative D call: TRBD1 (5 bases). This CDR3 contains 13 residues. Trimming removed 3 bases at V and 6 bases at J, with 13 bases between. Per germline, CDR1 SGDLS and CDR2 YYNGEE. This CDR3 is CASSAGHLGEQYF. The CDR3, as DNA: TGTGCCAGCAGCGCCGGACACCTTGGCGAGCAGTACTTC.

CDR3 DNA: TGTGCCAGCAGTCCCATGACAGGGGGCATCAATCAGCCCCAGCATTTT. Translation: CASSPMTGGINQPQHF. The genes are TRBV27 and TRBJ1-5; 10 nucleotides line up with TRBD1. This CDR3 is 16 amino acids long. The germline CDR1 and CDR2 sequences are MNHEY and SMNVEV (reference sequence). V lost 5 bases to trimming and J lost 3 bases; unmatched junction nucleotides: 7.

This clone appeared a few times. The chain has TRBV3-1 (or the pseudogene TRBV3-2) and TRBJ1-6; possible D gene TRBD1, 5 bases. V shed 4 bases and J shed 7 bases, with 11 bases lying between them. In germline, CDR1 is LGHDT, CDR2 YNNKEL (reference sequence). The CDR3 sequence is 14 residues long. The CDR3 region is CASSLRDGNSPLHF. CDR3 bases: TGTGCCAGCAGCCTCCGGGACGGCAATTCACCCCTCCACTTT.

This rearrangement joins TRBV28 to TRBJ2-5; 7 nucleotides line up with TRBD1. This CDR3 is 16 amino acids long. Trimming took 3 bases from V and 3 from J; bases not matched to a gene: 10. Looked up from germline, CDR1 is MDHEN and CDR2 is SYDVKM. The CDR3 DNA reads TGTGCCAGCAGTTTGCCGACAGGGATAGGAAAAGAGACCCAGTACTTC. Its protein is CASSLPTGIGKETQYF.

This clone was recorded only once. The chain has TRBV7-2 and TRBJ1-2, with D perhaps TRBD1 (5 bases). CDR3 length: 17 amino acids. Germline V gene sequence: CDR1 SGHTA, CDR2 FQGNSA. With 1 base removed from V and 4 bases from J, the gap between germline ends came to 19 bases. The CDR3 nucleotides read TGTGCCAGCAGCTTAGGGGGATTTGGCCAGGGAGGCTATGGCTACACCTTC. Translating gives CASSLGGFGQGGYGYTF.

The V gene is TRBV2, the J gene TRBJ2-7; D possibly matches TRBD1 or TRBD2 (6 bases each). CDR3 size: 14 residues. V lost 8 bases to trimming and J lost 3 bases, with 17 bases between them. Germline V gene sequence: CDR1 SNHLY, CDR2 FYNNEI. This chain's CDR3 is CASSGGGNLYEQYF. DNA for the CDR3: TGTGCCAGCTCTGGAGGGGGGAATCTCTACGAGCAGTACTTC.

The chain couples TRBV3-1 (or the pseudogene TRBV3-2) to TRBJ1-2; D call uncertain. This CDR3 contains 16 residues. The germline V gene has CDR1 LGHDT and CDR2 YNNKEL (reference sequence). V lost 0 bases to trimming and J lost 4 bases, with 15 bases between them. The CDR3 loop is CASSQDRGGLAYGYTF. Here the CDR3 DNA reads TGTGCCAGCAGCCAAGATCGAGGCGGGCTAGCCTATGGCTACACCTTC.

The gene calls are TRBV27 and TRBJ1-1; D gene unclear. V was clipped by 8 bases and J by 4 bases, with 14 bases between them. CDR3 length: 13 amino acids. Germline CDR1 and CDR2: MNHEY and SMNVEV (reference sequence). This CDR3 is CASEAWGSTEAFF. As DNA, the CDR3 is TGTGCCAGCGAGGCTTGGGGAAGCACTGAAGCTTTCTTT.

This CDR3 is CASSPQGAYEQYF. CDR3 in DNA: TGTGCCAGCTCACCTCAGGGGGCCTACGAGCAGTACTTC. The chain has TRBV18 and TRBJ2-7; 7 bases agree with TRBD1. J was trimmed by 2 bases and V by 3 bases; bases with no gene match: 1. The CDR3 has 13 amino acids. CDR1 and CDR2 from the germline V gene are KGHSH and LQKENI.

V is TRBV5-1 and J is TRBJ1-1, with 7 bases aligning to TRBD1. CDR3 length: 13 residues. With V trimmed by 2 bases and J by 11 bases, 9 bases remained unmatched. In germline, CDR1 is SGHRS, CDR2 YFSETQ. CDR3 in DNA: TGCGCCAGCAGCTTCCAGGGGGACGGTGAGGCTTTCTTT. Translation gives CASSFQGDGEAFF.

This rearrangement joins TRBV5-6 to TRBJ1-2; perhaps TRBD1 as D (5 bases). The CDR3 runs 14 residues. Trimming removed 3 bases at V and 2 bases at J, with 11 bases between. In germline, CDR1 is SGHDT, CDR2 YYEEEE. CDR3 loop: CASSSGPGNYGYTF. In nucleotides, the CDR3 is TGTGCCAGCAGCTCAGGGCCAGGGAACTATGGCTACACCTTC.

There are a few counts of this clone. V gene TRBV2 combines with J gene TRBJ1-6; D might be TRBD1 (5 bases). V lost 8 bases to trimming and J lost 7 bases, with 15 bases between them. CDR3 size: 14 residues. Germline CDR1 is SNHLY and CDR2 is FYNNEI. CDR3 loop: CASRTGTANSPLHF. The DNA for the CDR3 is TGTGCCAGCCGTACCGGGACGGCGAATTCACCCCTCCACTTT. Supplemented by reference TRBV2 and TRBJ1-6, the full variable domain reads EPEVTQTPSHQVTQMGQEVILRCVPISNHLYFYWYRQILGQKVEFLVSFYNNEISEKSEIFDDQFSVERPDGSNFTLKIRSTKLEDSAMYFCASRTGTANSPLHFGNGTRLTVT.

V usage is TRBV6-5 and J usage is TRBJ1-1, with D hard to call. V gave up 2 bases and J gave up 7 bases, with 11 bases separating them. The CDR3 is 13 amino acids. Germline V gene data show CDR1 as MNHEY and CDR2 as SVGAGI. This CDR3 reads CASSYAQVYEAFF. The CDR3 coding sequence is TGTGCCAGCAGTTACGCCCAGGTATATGAAGCTTTCTTT.

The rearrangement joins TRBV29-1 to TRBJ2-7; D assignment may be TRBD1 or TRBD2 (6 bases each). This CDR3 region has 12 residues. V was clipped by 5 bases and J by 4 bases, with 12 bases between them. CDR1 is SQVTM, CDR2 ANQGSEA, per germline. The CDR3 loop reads CSVCEGGYEQYF. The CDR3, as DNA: TGCAGCGTTTGTGAGGGGGGATACGAGCAGTACTTC.

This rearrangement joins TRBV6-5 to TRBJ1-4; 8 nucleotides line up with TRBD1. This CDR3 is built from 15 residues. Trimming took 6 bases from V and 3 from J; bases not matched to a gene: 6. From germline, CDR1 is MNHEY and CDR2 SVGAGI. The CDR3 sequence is CASSTGGGANEKLFF. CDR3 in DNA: TGTGCCAGCAGCACAGGGGGTGGGGCTAATGAAAAACTGTTTTTT.

The CDR3 DNA reads as TGTGCCAGCAGCTTAGTAGGAGGAGGGAACATTCAGTACTTC. Protein product: CASSLVGGGNIQYF. The chain employs TRBV7-8 and TRBJ2-4; D might be TRBD2 (6 bases). The CDR3 sequence is 14 residues long. V was trimmed by 1 base and J by 7 bases, leaving 11 bases between them. Germline values: CDR1 SGHVS, CDR2 FQNEAQ.

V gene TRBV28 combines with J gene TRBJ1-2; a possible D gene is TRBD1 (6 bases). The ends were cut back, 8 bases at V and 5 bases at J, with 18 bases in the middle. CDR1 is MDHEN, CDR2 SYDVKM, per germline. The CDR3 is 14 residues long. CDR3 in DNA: TGTGCCAGCGGGAGACAAGCAGGGGATTATGGCTACACCTTC. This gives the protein CASGRQAGDYGYTF.

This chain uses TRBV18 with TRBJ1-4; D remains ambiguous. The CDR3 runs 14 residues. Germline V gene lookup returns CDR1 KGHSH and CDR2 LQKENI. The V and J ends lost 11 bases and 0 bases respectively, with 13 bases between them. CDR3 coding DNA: TGTGCCGCAAATTACGGCGCAACTAATGAAAAACTGTTTTTT. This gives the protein CAANYGATNEKLFF.

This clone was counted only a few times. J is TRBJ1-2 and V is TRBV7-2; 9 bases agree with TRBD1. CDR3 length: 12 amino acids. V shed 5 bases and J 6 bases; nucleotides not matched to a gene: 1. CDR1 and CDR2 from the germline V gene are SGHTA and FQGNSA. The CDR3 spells CASSGTGHGYTF. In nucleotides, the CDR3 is TGTGCCAGCAGCGGGACAGGGCATGGCTACACCTTC. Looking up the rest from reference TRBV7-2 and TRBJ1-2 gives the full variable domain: GAGVSQSPSNKVTEKGKDVELRCDPISGHTALYWYRQSLGQGLEFLIYFQGNSAPDKSGLPSDRFSAERTGGSVSTLTIQRTQQEDSAVYLCASSGTGHGYTFGSGTRLTVV.

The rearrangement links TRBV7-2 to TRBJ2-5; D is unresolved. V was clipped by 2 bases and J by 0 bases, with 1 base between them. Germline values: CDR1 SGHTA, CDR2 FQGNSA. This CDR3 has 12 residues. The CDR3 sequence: CASSLNQETQYF. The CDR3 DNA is TGTGCCAGCAGCTTAAACCAAGAGACCCAGTACTTC.

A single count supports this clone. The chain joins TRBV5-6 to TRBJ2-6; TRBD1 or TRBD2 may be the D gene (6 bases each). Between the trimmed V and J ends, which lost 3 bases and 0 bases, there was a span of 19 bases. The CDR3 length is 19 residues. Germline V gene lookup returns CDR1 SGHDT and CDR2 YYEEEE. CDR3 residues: CASSSLSGAGFSGANVLTF. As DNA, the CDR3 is TGTGCCAGCAGCTCCCTTTCAGGGGCGGGATTCTCTGGGGCCAACGTCCTGACTTTC.